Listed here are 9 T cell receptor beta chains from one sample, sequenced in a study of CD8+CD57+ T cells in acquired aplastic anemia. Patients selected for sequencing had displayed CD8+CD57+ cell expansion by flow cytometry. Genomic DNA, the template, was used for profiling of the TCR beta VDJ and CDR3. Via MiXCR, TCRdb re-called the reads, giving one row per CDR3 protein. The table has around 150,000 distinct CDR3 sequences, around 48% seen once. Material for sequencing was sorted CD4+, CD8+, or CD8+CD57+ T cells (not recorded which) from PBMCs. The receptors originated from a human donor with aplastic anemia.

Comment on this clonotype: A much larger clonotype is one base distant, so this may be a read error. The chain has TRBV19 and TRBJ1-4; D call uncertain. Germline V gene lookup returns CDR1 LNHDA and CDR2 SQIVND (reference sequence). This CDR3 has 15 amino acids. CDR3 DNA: TGTGCCAGTAGTATACCCCCTGGGTCTAATGAAAAACTGGTTTTT. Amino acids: CASSIPPGSNEKLVF. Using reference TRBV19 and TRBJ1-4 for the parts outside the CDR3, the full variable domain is DGGITQSPKYLFRKEGQNVTLSCEQNLNHDAMYWYRQDPGQGLRLIYYSQIVNDFQKGDIAEGYSVSREKKESFPLTVTSAQKNPTAFYLCASSIPPGSNEKLVFGSGTQLSVL.

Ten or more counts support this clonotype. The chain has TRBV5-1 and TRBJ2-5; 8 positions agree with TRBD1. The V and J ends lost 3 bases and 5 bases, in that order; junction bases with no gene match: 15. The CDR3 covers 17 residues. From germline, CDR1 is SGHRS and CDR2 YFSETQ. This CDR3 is CASSSVQGVTLGETQYF. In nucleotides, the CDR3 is TGCGCCAGCAGCTCAGTACAGGGGGTAACATTGGGCGAGACCCAGTACTTC.

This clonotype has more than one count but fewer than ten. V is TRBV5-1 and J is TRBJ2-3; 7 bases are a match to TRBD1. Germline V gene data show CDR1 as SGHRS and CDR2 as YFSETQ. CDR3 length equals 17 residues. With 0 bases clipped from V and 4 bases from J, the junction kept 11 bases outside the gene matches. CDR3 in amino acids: CASSLGAPTGRPDTQYF. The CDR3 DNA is TGCGCCAGCAGCTTGGGGGCGCCGACAGGGCGGCCAGATACGCAGTATTTT.

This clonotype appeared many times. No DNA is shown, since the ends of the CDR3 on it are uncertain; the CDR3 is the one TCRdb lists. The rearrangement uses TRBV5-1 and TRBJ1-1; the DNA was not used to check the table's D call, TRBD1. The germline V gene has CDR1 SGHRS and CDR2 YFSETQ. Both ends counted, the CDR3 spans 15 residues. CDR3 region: CASSFGAGRYTEAFF.

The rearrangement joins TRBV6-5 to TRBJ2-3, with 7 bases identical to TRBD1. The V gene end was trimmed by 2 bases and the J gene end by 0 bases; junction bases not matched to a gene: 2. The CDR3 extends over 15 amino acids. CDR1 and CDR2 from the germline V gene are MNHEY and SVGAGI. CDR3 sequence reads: CASSYRGRSTDTQYF. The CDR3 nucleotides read TGTGCCAGCAGTTACAGGGGGCGAAGCACAGATACGCAGTATTTT.

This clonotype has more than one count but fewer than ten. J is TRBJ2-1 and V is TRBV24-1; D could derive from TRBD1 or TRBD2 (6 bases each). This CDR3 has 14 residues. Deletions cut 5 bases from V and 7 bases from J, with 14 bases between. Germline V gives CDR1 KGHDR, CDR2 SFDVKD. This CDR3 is CATSGEGGGNEQFF. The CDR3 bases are TGTGCCACCAGTGGTGAAGGGGGAGGAAATGAGCAGTTCTTC.

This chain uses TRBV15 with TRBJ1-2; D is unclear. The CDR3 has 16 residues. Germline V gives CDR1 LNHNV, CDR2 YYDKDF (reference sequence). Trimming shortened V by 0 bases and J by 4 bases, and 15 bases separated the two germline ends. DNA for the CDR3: TGTGCCACCAGCAGAGATGGTGGAGGGCCCCGCTATGGCTACACCTTC. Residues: CATSRDGGGPRYGYTF. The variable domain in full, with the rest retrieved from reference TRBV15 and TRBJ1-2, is DAMVIQNPRYQVTQFGKPVTLSCSQTLNHNVMYWYQQKSSQAPKLLFHYYDKDFNNEADTPDNFQSRRPNTSFCFLDIRSPGLGDTAMYLCATSRDGGGPRYGYTFGSGTRLTVV.

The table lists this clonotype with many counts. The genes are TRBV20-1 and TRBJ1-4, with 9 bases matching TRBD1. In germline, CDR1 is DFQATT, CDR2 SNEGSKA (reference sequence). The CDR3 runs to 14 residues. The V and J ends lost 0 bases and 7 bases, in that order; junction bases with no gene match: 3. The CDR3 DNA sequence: TGCAGTGCTAGAGATACAGGGGGCTCTGAAAAACTGTTTTTT. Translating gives CSARDTGGSEKLFF.

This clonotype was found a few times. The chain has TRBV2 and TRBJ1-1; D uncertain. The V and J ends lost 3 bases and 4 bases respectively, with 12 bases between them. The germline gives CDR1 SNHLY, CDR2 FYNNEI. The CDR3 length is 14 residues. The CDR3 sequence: CASSEVERSTEAFF. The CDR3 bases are TGTGCCAGCAGTGAGGTGGAGCGGAGCACTGAAGCTTTCTTT.